The 15 T cell receptor beta chains below come from one sample, sequenced in a study of CD8+CD57+ T cells in acquired aplastic anemia. TCR beta VDJ combinations and CDR3 sequences were profiled from genomic DNA. MiXCR was run by TCRdb on the reads, yielding one entry per CDR3 protein. Counted here are 150,000 to 200,000 distinct CDR3 sequences, around 66% occurring once; the ten biggest clones make up roughly 50%. Sample: sorted CD4+, CD8+, or CD8+CD57+ T cells (not recorded which) from PBMCs. These receptors were obtained from a human donor with severe aplastic anemia or a healthy control (not recorded which).

Concerning this clonotype itself: The final CDR3 position lacks the conserved phenylalanine or tryptophan, pointing to a likely read error. The chain is built from TRBV7-2 and TRBJ2-7; 13 nucleotides align to TRBD2. This CDR3 is 16 amino acids long. V lost 4 bases, J lost 6 bases, and 9 bases stayed unmatched. Germline V gives CDR1 SGHTA, CDR2 FQGNSA. The CDR3 region has the DNA TGTGCCAGCAGCTCAGGACTAGCGGGAGACCGACGCGAGCAGTACTTA. Its translation is CASSSGLAGDRREQYL.

V usage is TRBV24-1 and J usage is TRBJ2-3; D is possibly TRBD2 (7 bases). Trimming cost V 4 bases and J 1 base, with 17 bases left between them. The germline CDR1 and CDR2 sequences are KGHDR and SFDVKD. This CDR3 comprises 17 residues. CDR3 coding DNA: TGTGCCACCAGTGACCGGGGAGGGGGAGGCGGCACAGATACGCAGTATTTT. Translated, it gives CATSDRGGGGGTDTQYF.

The V gene is TRBV7-8, the J gene TRBJ2-7; 9 bases agree with TRBD2. The germline gives CDR1 SGHVS, CDR2 FQNEAQ. V was pared by 5 bases and J by 1 base, with 6 bases of the junction left unmatched. The CDR3 spans 15 residues. CDR3 sequence: CASSTGTSYSYEQYF. As DNA, the CDR3 is TGTGCCAGCAGCACTGGGACTAGCTATTCCTACGAGCAGTACTTC.

This chain links TRBV20-1 with TRBJ2-2, with D unclear. This CDR3 contains 14 residues. From germline, CDR1 is DFQATT and CDR2 SNEGSKA (reference sequence). Trimming removed 3 bases at V and 0 bases at J, with 8 bases between. The CDR3 protein is CSASDSPNTGELFF. The CDR3 region has the DNA TGCAGTGCTAGCGATAGTCCGAACACCGGGGAGCTGTTTTTT.

This clonotype has at least ten counts. This chain uses TRBV7-9 with TRBJ1-2, with 8 bases identical to TRBD1. Germline trimming cut 5 bases from V and 7 bases from J; bases unmatched to any gene: 6. The CDR3 spans 13 residues. The germline CDR1 and CDR2 sequences are SEHNR and FQNEAQ (reference sequence). For the CDR3, the DNA is TGTGCCAGCAGCCAGGGGGCTGGGGGTGGCTACACCTTC. Translating it yields CASSQGAGGGYTF.

The chain employs TRBV20-1 and TRBJ2-5; unclear D gene. The CDR3 sequence is 11 residues long. V dropped 3 bases and J dropped 7 bases, with 9 bases sitting between them. CDR1 and CDR2 from the germline V gene are DFQATT and SNEGSKA (reference sequence). The CDR3 protein is CSASPGGTQYF. CDR3 coding DNA: TGCAGTGCTAGTCCCGGTGGGACCCAGTACTTC.

At least ten counts were recorded for this clonotype. This sequence joins TRBV5-6 and TRBJ1-5; D is perhaps TRBD1 (5 bases). V lost 1 base and J 3 bases, leaving 17 bases between the germline ends. CDR1 and CDR2 from the germline V gene are SGHDT and YYEEEE. There are 17 residues in the CDR3. CDR3 nucleotides: TGTGCCAGCAGCTTGTGGGGATTTCGGGGGGACAATCAGCCCCAGCATTTT. Translation gives CASSLWGFRGDNQPQHF.

This clonotype was counted a few times. With a much larger clone just one base away, this may be a read error. This chain joins TRBV2 and TRBJ2-7; 8 bases are a match to TRBD1. The CDR3 has 15 residues. Germline V gives CDR1 SNHLY, CDR2 FYNNEI. Trimming removed 5 bases from V and 6 bases from J; junction bases left unmatched: 12. DNA for the CDR3: TGTGCCAGCAGTTTGCGGACAGGGCTCGGCTGCGAGCAGTACTTC. It encodes CASSLRTGLGCEQYF.

On this clonotype: Given a much more abundant clone one base away, this may be a read error. The chain is built from TRBV7-6 and TRBJ2-1, with TRBD1 as a possible D gene (5 bases). The CDR3 contains 13 residues. Germline lookup yields CDR1 SGHVS and CDR2 FNYEAQ. Here the CDR3 reads CASSLQGYNEQSF. CDR3 DNA: TGTGCCAGCAGCTTACAGGGTTACAATGAGCAGTCCTTC. Complete variable domain (other parts from reference TRBV7-6 and TRBJ2-1): GAGVSQSPRYKVTKRGQDVALRCDPISGHVSLYWYRQALGQGPEFLTYFNYEAQQDKSGLPNDRFSAERPEGSISTLTIQRTEQRDSAMYRCASSLQGYNEQSFGPGTRLTVL.

This clonotype has at least ten counts. This chain joins TRBV28 and TRBJ2-7, with 7 nucleotides matching TRBD1. Germline assignment: CDR1 MDHEN and CDR2 SYDVKM. The J segment lost 3 bases and the V segment lost 7 bases, leaving 9 bases of the junction unmatched. CDR3 length: 14 amino acids. The CDR3 nucleotides read TGTGCCAGCAAACCCTTCGGGACAGTCTACGAGCAGTACTTC. It encodes CASKPFGTVYEQYF.

The chain carries TRBV7-3 and TRBJ1-3; D remains ambiguous. CDR1 is SGHTA, CDR2 FQGTGA, per germline. V lost 9 bases to trimming and J lost 0 bases, with 12 bases between them. The CDR3 length is 14 residues. CDR3 DNA sequence: TGTGCCAGTCAACTTTGGGGCTCTGGAAACACCATATATTTT. This gives the protein CASQLWGSGNTIYF.

The chain combines TRBV6-1 with TRBJ2-7; TRBD1 might be the D (5 bases). The germline CDR1 and CDR2 sequences are MNHNS and SASEGT. V lost 4 bases and J lost 2, with 12 bases in between. The CDR3 is 14 residues long. The CDR3 DNA reads TGTGCCAGCAGTGTGTACAGGTCCACCTACGAGCAGTACTTC. Amino acids: CASSVYRSTYEQYF.

This clonotype was found many times. The chain carries TRBV9 and TRBJ1-2, with a weak D call TRBD1 (6 bases). Deletions cut 0 bases from V and 5 bases from J, with 14 bases between. This CDR3 is built from 15 residues. Looked up from germline, CDR1 is SGDLS and CDR2 is YYNGEE. CDR3 in amino acids: CASSVGTGAGYGYTF. CDR3 bases: TGTGCCAGCAGCGTAGGCACGGGGGCAGGTTATGGCTACACCTTC.

To note about this clonotype: Sequence at one end of the junction differs from germline and may be a read error. CDR3 nucleotides: TGTGCCAGCAGCCCCCCCCCGTGGGACCGCCCCCAAGAGACCCAGTGCTTC. Amino acid sequence: CASSPPPWDRPQETQCF. The chain couples TRBV2 to TRBJ2-5; D may match TRBD1 or TRBD2 (5 bases each). Germline lookup yields CDR1 SNHLY and CDR2 FYNNEI. This CDR3 spans 17 amino acids. The full variable domain, rest sourced from reference TRBV2 and TRBJ2-5, is EPEVTQTPSHQVTQMGQEVILRCVPISNHLYFYWYRQILGQKVEFLVSFYNNEISEKSEIFDDQFSVERPDGSNFTLKIRSTKLEDSAMYFCASSPPPWDRPQETQCFGPGTRLLVL.

The rearrangement joins TRBV7-2 to TRBJ2-3; 10 bases align to TRBD2. In germline, CDR1 is SGHTA, CDR2 FQGNSA. Trimming at V came to 3 bases and at J to 3 bases, leaving 18 bases not matched to a gene. This CDR3 spans 20 amino acids. The CDR3 here is CASSFLRAGGLGRKTDTQYF. The DNA for the CDR3 is TGTGCCAGCAGCTTCCTTCGAGCGGGAGGGCTCGGTCGTAAGACAGATACGCAGTATTTT. Supplemented by reference TRBV7-2 and TRBJ2-3, the full variable domain reads GAGVSQSPSNKVTEKGKDVELRCDPISGHTALYWYRQSLGQGLEFLIYFQGNSAPDKSGLPSDRFSAERTGGSVSTLTIQRTQQEDSAVYLCASSFLRAGGLGRKTDTQYFGPGTRLTVL.